The 21 T cell receptor beta chains below come from one sample, sequenced in a study of blood T cell repertoires in COVID-19. The method was immunoSEQ multiplex PCR; TCRdb's version includes in-frame clones alone and lacks a portion of them. The table has roughly 240,000 clones, 65% to 90% seen once. Input material: peripheral blood. The receptors were gathered from a man aged 40-49 years who had recovered from COVID-19.

The chain carries TRBV2 and TRBJ1-4; D is perhaps TRBD1 (5 bases). The CDR3 extends over 15 amino acids. The V gene lost 4 bases and the J gene lost 4 bases, with 13 bases spanning the gap. Germline CDR1 reads SNHLY; CDR2 reads FYNNEI. The CDR3, as DNA: TGTGCCAGCAGTGCAACGGGACTGAATAATGAAAAACTGTTTTTT. Residues: CASSATGLNNEKLFF.

The chain has TRBV19 and TRBJ2-2, with TRBD2 matching over 8 bases. The CDR3 runs 15 residues. Germline V gene sequence: CDR1 LNHDA, CDR2 SQIVND (reference sequence). Losses at the gene ends were 5 bases for V and 5 bases for J; bases not matched to a gene: 7. The chain's CDR3 is CASSPRGAETGELFF. DNA for the CDR3: TGTGCCAGTAGTCCGCGGGGGGCTGAAACCGGGGAGCTGTTTTTT.

This chain joins TRBV3-1 (or the pseudogene TRBV3-2) and TRBJ2-7; TRBD2 might be the D (5 bases). Trimming removed 4 bases at V and 7 bases at J, with 11 bases between. There are 12 residues in the CDR3. In germline, CDR1 is LGHDT, CDR2 YNNKEL (reference sequence). CDR3 loop: CASSRGRGEQYF. The DNA of the CDR3 is TGTGCCAGCAGCCGGGGAAGAGGGGAGCAGTACTTC.

V usage is TRBV5-1 and J usage is TRBJ2-5, with 11 bases matching TRBD2. The germline CDR1 and CDR2 sequences are SGHRS and YFSETQ. The CDR3 extends over 17 amino acids. V lost 0 bases, J lost 0 bases, and 4 bases stayed unmatched. The CDR3, as DNA: TGCGCCAGCAGCTTGGCTCCTAGCGGGGGGTACCAAGAGACCCAGTACTTC. Residues: CASSLAPSGGYQETQYF. The variable domain in full, with the rest retrieved from reference TRBV5-1 and TRBJ2-5, is KAGVTQTPRYLIKTRGQQVTLSCSPISGHRSVSWYQQTPGQGLQFLFEYFSETQRNKGNFPGRFSGRQFSNSRSEMNVSTLELGDSALYLCASSLAPSGGYQETQYFGPGTRLLVL.

The V call is TRBV7-9, the J call TRBJ2-7, with a tentative D call TRBD1 (6 bases). CDR1 is SEHNR, CDR2 FQNEAQ, per germline (reference sequence). V was pared by 5 bases and J by 0 bases, with 14 bases between. CDR3 length: 15 amino acids. The CDR3 sequence: CASSPRQGPSYEQYF. Here the CDR3 DNA reads TGTGCCAGCAGCCCCCGCCAGGGGCCCTCCTACGAGCAGTACTTC.

This clone has just a few counts. The rearrangement uses TRBV7-6 and TRBJ1-2; D is unresolved. Between the trimmed V and J ends, which lost 1 base and 2 bases, there was a span of 17 bases. CDR3 length equals 17 residues. CDR1 SGHVS and CDR2 FNYEAQ come from the germline V gene. The CDR3 DNA reads as TGTGCCAGCAGCTTAGAGGCAGGTGGAGAGGGAAACTATGGCTACACCTTC. It codes for CASSLEAGGEGNYGYTF.

In its sample, this clone was seen many times. The J gene is TRBJ1-5, the V gene TRBV19, with TRBD1 matching over 8 bases. The ends lost 3 bases at V and 7 bases at J; junction bases unmatched: 8. This CDR3 has 15 residues. Germline V gene sequence: CDR1 LNHDA, CDR2 SQIVND (reference sequence). CDR3 amino acids: CASSILGQGSQPQHF. For the CDR3, the DNA is TGTGCCAGTAGTATCCTTGGACAGGGTAGCCAGCCCCAGCATTTT.

This clone was seen a single time. The chain links TRBV5-1 to TRBJ2-7; 12 nucleotides line up with TRBD2. Germline CDR1 and CDR2: SGHRS and YFSETQ. The CDR3 extends over 14 amino acids. V shed 0 bases and J 8 bases; nucleotides not matched to a gene: 3. CDR3 residues: CASSLGLAGEKQYF. CDR3 in DNA: TGCGCCAGCAGCTTGGGACTAGCGGGGGAGAAGCAGTACTTC.

This chain uses TRBV2 with TRBJ2-5; 7 nucleotides line up with TRBD2. Trimming removed 7 bases from V and 2 bases from J; junction bases left unmatched: 4. This CDR3 contains 13 residues. Germline V gene lookup returns CDR1 SNHLY and CDR2 FYNNEI. The CDR3 is CASKGTTQETQYF. The CDR3 region has the DNA TGTGCCAGCAAAGGGACTACACAAGAGACCCAGTACTTC.

The chain has TRBV5-5 and TRBJ2-7; unclear D gene. V was shortened by 0 bases and J by 3 bases, with 10 bases between the two germline ends. Germline V gives CDR1 SGHKS, CDR2 YYEKEE (reference sequence). The CDR3 runs to 14 residues. The CDR3 DNA reads TGTGCCAGCAGCTTGGGACACCGGATCTACGAGCAGTACTTC. This gives the protein CASSLGHRIYEQYF.

This clone came up once. This chain uses TRBV7-2 with TRBJ2-2; TRBD2 matches 11 bases. Unmatched junction bases numbered 7, after V lost 5 bases and J lost 8 bases. Looked up from germline, CDR1 is SGHTA and CDR2 is FQGNSA. CDR3 length: 15 amino acids. The CDR3 sequence is CASSQGTSGTGELFF. The CDR3 DNA is TGTGCCAGCAGCCAAGGGACTAGCGGAACGGGGGAGCTGTTTTTT.

V gene TRBV9 combines with J gene TRBJ2-3; TRBD1 is a possible D gene (6 bases). V lost 6 bases, J lost 0 bases, and 8 bases lay in between. Germline V gene lookup returns CDR1 SGDLS and CDR2 YYNGEE. CDR3 length: 13 residues. The DNA of the CDR3 is TGTGCCAGCACAGGGGAGAGCACAGATACGCAGTATTTT. Translated, it gives CASTGESTDTQYF. Variable domain in full (rest from reference TRBV9 and TRBJ2-3): DSGVTQTPKHLITATGQRVTLRCSPRSGDLSVYWYQQSLDQGLQFLIQYYNGEERAKGNILERFSAQQFPDLHSELNLSSLELGDSALYFCASTGESTDTQYFGPGTRLTVL.

CDR3 in amino acids: CASRHQGAGDEKLFF. The CDR3 region has the DNA TGCGCCAGCAGACATCAGGGGGCAGGGGATGAAAAACTGTTTTTT. V usage is TRBV5-1 and J usage is TRBJ1-4; 8 nucleotides line up with TRBD1. V lost 5 bases, J lost 6 bases, and 9 bases stayed unmatched. CDR1 is SGHRS, CDR2 YFSETQ, per germline. The CDR3 contains 15 residues. Based on the CDR3 plus reference TRBV5-1 and TRBJ1-4, the full variable domain is KAGVTQTPRYLIKTRGQQVTLSCSPISGHRSVSWYQQTPGQGLQFLFEYFSETQRNKGNFPGRFSGRQFSNSRSEMNVSTLELGDSALYLCASRHQGAGDEKLFFGSGTQLSVL.

This chain uses TRBV3-1 (or the pseudogene TRBV3-2) with TRBJ2-1, with 7 positions matching TRBD2. The V and J ends lost 3 bases and 2 bases, in that order; junction bases with no gene match: 7. The CDR3 is made up of 16 amino acids. Per germline, CDR1 LGHDT and CDR2 YNNKEL (reference sequence). CDR3 in DNA: TGTGCCAGCAGCCAGGGGAGCGGGGCCACCTACAATGAGCAGTTCTTC. It encodes CASSQGSGATYNEQFF.

This sequence joins TRBV27 and TRBJ2-3; D gene ambiguous. CDR1 and CDR2 (germline): MNHEY, SMNVEV (reference sequence). Trimming pared 4 bases from V and 5 bases from J, leaving 13 bases between. This CDR3 has 14 amino acids. The chain's CDR3 is CASSWRGGLDTQYF. CDR3 DNA: TGTGCCAGCAGTTGGCGTGGCGGATTAGATACGCAGTATTTT.

The chain is built from TRBV13 and TRBJ2-7; TRBD2 aligns across 12 bases. The CDR3 runs to 15 residues. The ends lost 5 bases at V and 3 bases at J; junction bases unmatched: 5. Per germline, CDR1 PRHDT and CDR2 FYEKMQ (reference sequence). The DNA of the CDR3 is TGTGCCAGCAGCCCCCGGACTAGCGGGAACTACGAGCAGTACTTC. The encoded protein is CASSPRTSGNYEQYF.

This clone has at least ten counts. The V and J genes are TRBV2 and TRBJ2-5, with D possibly TRBD2 on 6 matching bases. V dropped 6 bases and J dropped 2 bases, with 16 bases sitting between them. The CDR3 consists of 15 residues. CDR1 is SNHLY and CDR2 is FYNNEI in the germline V gene. The CDR3: CASRAWAGNQETQYF. CDR3 nucleotides: TGTGCCAGCAGAGCATGGGCGGGAAATCAAGAGACCCAGTACTTC.

In its sample, this clone was seen a few times. The chain recombines TRBV19 with TRBJ1-6; a weak D match, TRBD1 (5 bases). The CDR3 extends over 14 amino acids. V was pared by 11 bases and J by 1 base, with 12 bases between. Germline loops: CDR1 LNHDA, CDR2 SQIVND (reference sequence). DNA for the CDR3: TGTGCCTCCCAACGGGGGTCCTATAATTCACCCCTCCACTTT. Its translation is CASQRGSYNSPLHF.

CDR3 DNA: TGTGCCAGCAGCCCAGGGGGAAGGGGCACTGAAGCTTTCTTT. Translated: CASSPGGRGTEAFF. The chain joins TRBV7-9 to TRBJ1-1; TRBD1 matches 7 bases. The trim removed 5 bases at V and 4 bases at J, leaving 7 bases unmatched. Germline-derived CDR1 and CDR2 are SEHNR and FQNEAQ (reference sequence). The CDR3 extends over 14 amino acids.

The chain uses TRBV13 and TRBJ2-2; 7 positions match TRBD1. J lost 6 bases, V lost 4 bases, and 2 bases had no gene match. Germline loops: CDR1 PRHDT, CDR2 FYEKMQ (reference sequence). The CDR3 spans 13 residues. The CDR3 coding sequence is TGTGCCAGCAGCTCGACAGGGCCCGGGGAGCTGTTTTTT. It is translated as CASSSTGPGELFF. The entire variable domain, with the rest obtained from reference TRBV13 and TRBJ2-2, is as follows: AAGVIQSPRHLIKEKRETATLKCYPIPRHDTVYWYQQGPGQDPQFLISFYEKMQSDKGSIPDRFSAQQFSDYHSELNMSSLELGDSALYFCASSSTGPGELFFGEGSRLTVL.

This clone has just a few counts. The chain uses TRBV5-6 and TRBJ2-3, with 7 bases that match TRBD1. Germline trimming cut 6 bases from V and 6 bases from J; bases unmatched to any gene: 7. This CDR3 comprises 13 residues. Germline lookup yields CDR1 SGHDT and CDR2 YYEEEE. CDR3 nucleotides: TGTGCCAGCACCTGGGACAGATCGGATACGCAGTATTTT. This gives the protein CASTWDRSDTQYF.